This T cell receptor (beta chain) came from a study of cytomegalovirus exposure and HLA in healthy donors. Here immunoSEQ multiplex PCR was the method, and the copy in TCRdb shows in-frame clones only, minus some. This sample has around 190,000 clones, with about three quarters found just once. The CDR3 loop spans 14 amino acids. The ends lost 1 base at V and 5 bases at J; junction bases unmatched: 5. Per the germline V gene, CDR1 is SGHRS and CDR2 is YFSETQ. This TCR came from a woman in her twenties or thirties in good health and CMV-seronegative. The sequencing input was PBMCs. The V gene is TRBV5-1, the J gene TRBJ2-7, with 8 bases lining up with TRBD2. CDR3 amino acids: CASSLKRELNEQYF. The DNA for the CDR3 is TGCGCCAGCAGCTTGAAGCGGGAGTTGAACGAGCAGTACTTC.